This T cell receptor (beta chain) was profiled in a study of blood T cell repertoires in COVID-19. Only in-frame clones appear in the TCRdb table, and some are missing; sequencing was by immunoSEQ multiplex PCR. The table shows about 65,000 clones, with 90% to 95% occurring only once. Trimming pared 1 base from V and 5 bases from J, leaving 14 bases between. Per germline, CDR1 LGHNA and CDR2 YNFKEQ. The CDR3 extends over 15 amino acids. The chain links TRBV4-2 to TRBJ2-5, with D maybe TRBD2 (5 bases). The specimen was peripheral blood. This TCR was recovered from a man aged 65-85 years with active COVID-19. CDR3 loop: CASSQGGEKRETQYF. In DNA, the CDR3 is TGTGCCAGCAGCCAAGGGGGAGAAAAGCGGGAGACCCAGTACTTC.